A selection of T cell receptor beta chains follows, all from one sample in a study of control samples from healthy donors and cancer patients. The assay was immunoSEQ multiplex PCR, and TCRdb's table has in-frame clones only and misses some. The sample holds 100,000 to 130,000 clones; almost 85% are singletons and the top ten take 6% to 8%. The sequenced sample consisted of blood. The source of these receptors is a man aged 18 to 30 in good health. Both conserved end residues are part of each CDR3. D genes are given only for firm matches. Not all rows give a size; the values are once, few, many and, for expanded clones, a class.

CDR3 length,J gene,D gene,V gene,clone size,CDR3 DNA,CDR3 protein
16,TRBJ1-5,-,TRBV19,-,TGTGCCAGTAGTATAGCTGGCCGCCGACCGCATCAGCCCCAGCATTTT,CASSIAGRRPHQPQHF
15,TRBJ1-1,TRBD1,TRBV6-5,-,TGTGCCAGCCGACAGGGGGCGTCCCGGAACACTGAAGCTTTCTTT,CASRQGASRNTEAFF
13,TRBJ1-1,-,TRBV7-2,once,TGTGCCAGCAGCTTAGCGAGGAACACTGAAGCTTTCTTT,CASSLARNTEAFF
14,TRBJ2-2,-,TRBV24-1,-,TGTGCCACCAGTGGTCCAAGAAACACCGGGGAGCTGTTTTTT,CATSGPRNTGELFF
15,TRBJ2-5,-,TRBV5-1,-,TGCGCCAGCAGCTTGGTTCCGAATCCCCAAGAGACCCAGTACTTC,CASSLVPNPQETQYF
15,TRBJ1-1,-,TRBV6-2/TRBV6-3,-,TGTGCCAGCAGTGCCTTACAGGACATGAACACTGAAGCTTTCTTT,CASSALQDMNTEAFF
17,TRBJ2-5,-,TRBV12-1,-,TGTGCCAGCAGTTCTAGAGGGGAGACATCGACTCAAGAGACCCAGTACTTC,CASSSRGETSTQETQYF
14,TRBJ1-2,TRBD1,TRBV28,once,TGTGCCAGCAGTTTGGGACAGGGGATAAGTAGTTACACCTTC,CASSLGQGISSYTF
16,TRBJ1-5,-,TRBV30,-,TGTGCCTGGAGTGTAGCAGGTCGGGGGATTTATCAGCCCCAGCATTTT,CAWSVAGRGIYQPQHF
13,TRBJ1-6,TRBD1,TRBV5-8,once,TGTGCCAGCAGGCAGACAGGGTTATCACCCCTCCACTTT,CASRQTGLSPLHF
13,TRBJ2-2,-,TRBV18,few,TGTGCCAGCTCCCCCATGGACACCGGGGAGCTGTTTTTT,CASSPMDTGELFF
15,TRBJ2-5,TRBD1,TRBV15,-,TGTGCCACCAGCAGAGCGAACAGGGGCCAAGAGACCCAGTACTTC,CATSRANRGQETQYF
15,TRBJ2-1,TRBD2,TRBV2,-,TGTGCCAGCAGTTTACCGCGGGGGGCTTACAATGAGCAGTTCTTC,CASSLPRGAYNEQFF
14,TRBJ2-2,-,TRBV18,-,TGTGCCAGCTCACCAGGCTGGAATTCCGGGGAGCTGTTTTTT,CASSPGWNSGELFF
15,TRBJ2-2,TRBD1,TRBV7-9,-,TGTGCCAGCAGCTTAGGGACAGGGTACACCGGGGAGCTGTTTTTT,CASSLGTGYTGELFF
12,TRBJ2-1,-,TRBV7-9,once,TGTGCCAGCAGCTTAATACTCAATGAGCAGTTCTTC,CASSLILNEQFF
15,TRBJ1-1,TRBD1,TRBV18,-,TGTGCCAGCTCACCTCGGACAGGGGGCTACACTGAAGCTTTCTTT,CASSPRTGGYTEAFF
13,TRBJ1-1,-,TRBV9,few,TGTGCCAGCAGCGTAGCAGGGAACACTGAAGCTTTCTTT,CASSVAGNTEAFF
18,TRBJ2-5,TRBD2,TRBV7-2,few,TGTGCCAGCAGCTTAACGATATTTTTAGCGGGGGATCAAGAGACCCAGTACTTC,CASSLTIFLAGDQETQYF
13,TRBJ2-7,TRBD1,TRBV9,-,TGTGCCAGCAGCCCACAGGGGGCCTACGAGCAGTACTTC,CASSPQGAYEQYF
18,TRBJ1-3,-,TRBV2,-,TGTGCCAGCAGTGTGATAGGAGGTGTTATTACAATCGGAAACACCATATATTTT,CASSVIGGVITIGNTIYF
15,TRBJ1-6,-,TRBV7-8,once,TGTGCCAGCAGCTTAGGAGCAGGGTTTGGTTCACCCCTCCACTTT,CASSLGAGFGSPLHF
18,TRBJ1-2,TRBD1,TRBV7-9,-,TGTGCCAGCACACCCAGGTTAGGACAGGGAAGTATTAACTATGGCTACACCTTC,CASTPRLGQGSINYGYTF
17,TRBJ2-7,TRBD2,TRBV7-2,-,TGTGCCAGCAGCTTAACCCGCGGGGGGCAGGGGAAATATGAGCAGTACTTC,CASSLTRGGQGKYEQYF
16,TRBJ2-6,-,TRBV19,-,TGTGCCAGTAGTGTCCCAGGGACCTCTGGGGCCAACGTCCTGACTTTC,CASSVPGTSGANVLTF
12,TRBJ1-5,-,TRBV6-1,once,TGTGCCAGCAGTGATGGGACCGAGCCCCAGCATTTT,CASSDGTEPQHF
16,TRBJ2-3,-,TRBV18,-,TGTGCCAGCTCTCCGACCCGACAGCATAGCACAGATACGCAGTATTTT,CASSPTRQHSTDTQYF
13,TRBJ1-5,-,TRBV2,few,TGTGCCAGCAGGGACTTTACGGGGGGGCCCCAGCATTTT,CASRDFTGGPQHF
14,TRBJ1-4,-,TRBV6-6,-,TGTGCCAGCAGTTACGAGGGTACTAATGAAAAACTGTTTTTT,CASSYEGTNEKLFF
14,TRBJ2-7,-,TRBV3-1/TRBV3-2,-,TGTGCCAGCAGCCAAGATGTTTTCTCCTACGAGCAGTACTTC,CASSQDVFSYEQYF
17,TRBJ1-4,TRBD1,TRBV24-1,-,TGTGCCACCAGTGAGGGCAGGGGGCAGTCAACTAATGAAAAACTGTTTTTT,CATSEGRGQSTNEKLFF
15,TRBJ2-7,TRBD2,TRBV2,-,TGTGCCAGCAGGGAGACTAGCGGACACCCCTACGAGCAGTACTTC,CASRETSGHPYEQYF
14,TRBJ2-7,-,TRBV23-1,-,TGCGCCAGCAGTCGTCAGGGGCAGACCTACGAGCAGTACTTC,CASSRQGQTYEQYF
18,TRBJ2-5,TRBD2,TRBV28,-,TGTGCCAGCAGGACCCCCGATGGAAGCGGGGGGGCTTTGGAGACCCAGTACTTC,CASRTPDGSGGALETQYF
16,TRBJ2-3,-,TRBV6-5,-,TGTGCCAGCAGTTACTCGAGGGTAGCTAGCACAGATACGCAGTATTTT,CASSYSRVASTDTQYF
15,TRBJ1-1,-,TRBV11-2,once,TGTGCCAGCAGCCCACGACAGGCCCTGAACACTGAAGCTTTCTTT,CASSPRQALNTEAFF
13,TRBJ2-5,TRBD2,TRBV24-1,few,TGTGCCACCAGAGCCCCCGGGGGGGAGACCCAGTACTTC,CATRAPGGETQYF
15,TRBJ1-1,TRBD1,TRBV19,-,TGTGCCAGTAGTATTCCGGGACAGGGAAGAACTGAAGCTTTCTTT,CASSIPGQGRTEAFF
16,TRBJ2-3,-,TRBV4-2,-,TGTGCCAGCAGCCAAGATCCCAGGGGACTCAGGAATACGCAGTATTTT,CASSQDPRGLRNTQYF
16,TRBJ2-3,TRBD2,TRBV5-4,once,TGTGCCAGCAGCGACCGGACTAGCGGGGGATTAGATACGCAGTATTTT,CASSDRTSGGLDTQYF
14,TRBJ2-7,TRBD1,TRBV7-2,-,TGTGCCAGCAGTCTCCGGGACAGGTTCTACGAGCAGTACTTC,CASSLRDRFYEQYF
13,TRBJ1-3,-,TRBV5-1,many,TGCGCCACCTCCCAGGGGAGTGGAAACACCATATATTTT,CATSQGSGNTIYF